The 25 T cell receptor beta chains in this list originate from one sample, sequenced in a study of control samples from healthy donors and cancer patients. Profiling relied on immunoSEQ multiplex PCR, and the TCRdb table lists in-frame clones only, not all of them. The sample has approximately 99,000 clones; approximately 82% are singletons. Material for sequencing was blood. The receptors here all came from a man younger than 35 in good health.

The chain combines TRBV11-2 with TRBJ2-1; 9 bases agree with TRBD2. Germline trimming cut 7 bases from V and 2 bases from J; bases unmatched to any gene: 9. The CDR3 runs 16 residues. Per the germline V gene, CDR1 is SGHAT and CDR2 is FQNNGV. CDR3 nucleotides: TGTGCCAGCACCCACGGGGGCGGGGGGGCCTACAATGAGCAGTTCTTC. Residues: CASTHGGGGAYNEQFF. The full variable domain, its missing parts supplied by reference TRBV11-2 and TRBJ2-1, is EAGVAQSPRYKIIEKRQSVAFWCNPISGHATLYWYQQILGQGPKLLIQFQNNGVVDDSQLPKDRFSAERLKGVDSTLKIQPAKLEDSAVYLCASTHGGGGAYNEQFFGPGTRLTVL.

This rearrangement joins TRBV4-1 to TRBJ2-1, with D possibly being TRBD1 or TRBD2 (6 bases each). The CDR3 has 15 residues. Germline CDR1 and CDR2: MGHRA and YSYEKL. V lost 1 base and J 3 bases, leaving 10 bases between the germline ends. Here the CDR3 DNA reads TGCGCCAGCAGCCAAGTAGGGGGGATCTACAATGAGCAGTTCTTC. The encoded protein is CASSQVGGIYNEQFF.

CDR3 sequence (DNA): TGTGCCAGCAGGGGGGGACAGGGCGGTGAAAAACTGTTTTTT. Protein sequence: CASRGGQGGEKLFF. The V call is TRBV7-9, the J call TRBJ1-4; 9 nucleotides line up with TRBD1. V lost 6 bases to trimming and J lost 7 bases; unmatched junction nucleotides: 6. The CDR3 has 14 amino acids. Germline V gene sequence: CDR1 SEHNR, CDR2 FQNEAQ (reference sequence).

This chain connects TRBV5-4 to TRBJ1-1; TRBD1 might be the D (6 bases). The CDR3 has 15 amino acids. Germline V gene sequence: CDR1 SGHNT, CDR2 YYREEE (reference sequence). Trimming took 5 bases from V and 1 from J, leaving 15 bases between them. The DNA of the CDR3 is TGTGCCAGCAGAAGGGGGGCCACTTGGAACACTGAAGCTTTCTTT. It yields the protein CASRRGATWNTEAFF.

The J gene is TRBJ1-6, the V gene TRBV7-8; D unclear. The CDR3 length is 17 residues. Trimming pared 0 bases from V and 1 base from J, leaving 10 bases between. Germline V gene data show CDR1 as SGHVS and CDR2 as FQNEAQ. The CDR3 DNA follows: TGTGCCAGCAGCTTAGCCTCTTCGGCGTCCTATAATTCACCCCTCCACTTT. This translates into CASSLASSASYNSPLHF.

The chain has TRBV11-2 and TRBJ1-2; D is possibly TRBD1 (5 bases). Trimming left V 5 bases short and J 3 bases short, with 19 bases between. The CDR3 runs to 16 residues. The germline gives CDR1 SGHAT, CDR2 FQNNGV. Here the CDR3 reads CASSLKLGGKDYGYTF. CDR3 nucleotides: TGTGCCAGCAGCCTGAAATTGGGGGGGAAGGACTATGGCTACACCTTC.

The chain recombines TRBV3-1 (or the pseudogene TRBV3-2) with TRBJ2-5; 11 nucleotides align to TRBD2. CDR3 length equals 15 residues. Germline V gene sequence: CDR1 LGHDT, CDR2 YNNKEL (reference sequence). Unmatched junction bases numbered 4, after V lost 2 bases and J lost 5 bases. As DNA, the CDR3 is TGTGCCAGCAGCCAACTAGCGGGGGGCCGTGAGACCCAGTACTTC. Amino acid sequence: CASSQLAGGRETQYF.

This chain uses TRBV27 with TRBJ1-1; a weak D match, TRBD1 (6 bases). V was trimmed by 6 bases and J by 7 bases, leaving 15 bases between them. Germline V lookup: CDR1 MNHEY, CDR2 SMNVEV (reference sequence). The CDR3 is 13 residues long. The CDR3 is CASRNGGYGEAFF. The CDR3 DNA sequence: TGTGCCAGCAGGAATGGGGGCTACGGTGAAGCTTTCTTT.

The gene calls are TRBV24-1 and TRBJ1-2, with 7 bases matching TRBD1. Germline V gene lookup returns CDR1 KGHDR and CDR2 SFDVKD. V lost 4 bases to trimming and J lost 4 bases; unmatched junction nucleotides: 5. This CDR3 comprises 14 residues. The CDR3 DNA is TGTGCCACCAGTGAGACGGGACAGCTCTATGGCTACACCTTC. Protein: CATSETGQLYGYTF.

The chain couples TRBV7-9 to TRBJ2-5, with 9 bases that match TRBD2. This CDR3 comprises 14 residues. The germline V gene encodes CDR1 SEHNR and CDR2 FQNEAQ (reference sequence). V shed 3 bases and J 4 bases; nucleotides not matched to a gene: 3. CDR3 region: CASSFGAGGETQYF. CDR3 nucleotide sequence: TGTGCCAGCAGCTTTGGAGCGGGGGGAGAGACCCAGTACTTC.

V is TRBV6-5 and J is TRBJ2-3; TRBD1 or TRBD2 may be the D gene (6 bases each). CDR1 and CDR2 from the germline V gene are MNHEY and SVGAGI. V gave up 4 bases and J gave up 3 bases, with 17 bases separating them. The CDR3 is made up of 16 amino acids. This CDR3 is CASSLNRGPRTDTQYF. The CDR3 region has the DNA TGTGCCAGCAGTTTAAATCGGGGGCCAAGAACAGATACGCAGTATTTT.

This clone was observed once. Additional DNA sequences in this sample encode the identical CDR3. The chain combines TRBV6-5 with TRBJ1-6; 7 bases match TRBD1. CDR3 length equals 14 residues. Germline V gene lookup returns CDR1 MNHEY and CDR2 SVGAGI. V dropped 2 bases and J dropped 7; count of bases not matched to a gene: 2. CDR3 in DNA: TGTGCCAGCAGTTACGGGACAGAAAATTCACCCCTCCACTTT. This translates into CASSYGTENSPLHF.

This clone is a singleton in its sample. The chain is built from TRBV4-1 and TRBJ2-5, with TRBD2 as a possible D gene (6 bases). Deletions cut 0 bases from V and 5 bases from J, with 13 bases between. Germline assignment: CDR1 MGHRA and CDR2 YSYEKL. The CDR3 totals 15 residues. Written as DNA, the CDR3 is TGCGCCAGCAGCCAAGAGCGGCCAGGGAGGGAGACCCAGTACTTC. This encodes CASSQERPGRETQYF.

The V gene is TRBV19, the J gene TRBJ1-2; D possibly corresponds to TRBD1 (5 bases). Trimming pared 10 bases from V and 0 bases from J, leaving 9 bases between. This CDR3 is 12 amino acids long. Germline V CDR1 and CDR2: LNHDA, SQIVND (reference sequence). The CDR3 bases are TGTGCCACCTCGACAGCTAACTATGGCTACACCTTC. Translation gives CATSTANYGYTF.

This sequence joins TRBV29-1 and TRBJ2-5; TRBD1 aligns across 9 bases. This CDR3 spans 18 amino acids. Trimming cost V 0 bases and J 5 bases; bases outside gene matches: 16. CDR1 and CDR2 (germline): SQVTM, ANQGSEA. Here the CDR3 DNA reads TGCAGCGTTGAAGATTACCAATCGGGACAGGGCGTTCTGGAGACCCAGTACTTC. This gives the protein CSVEDYQSGQGVLETQYF.

The chain is built from TRBV18 and TRBJ2-6; D is possibly TRBD1 (5 bases). The V gene's germline CDR1 is KGHSH and CDR2 LQKENI. The CDR3 sequence is 20 residues long. V dropped 3 bases and J dropped 5 bases, with 26 bases sitting between them. This chain's CDR3 is CASSPLPPTDRKSWANVLTF. CDR3 nucleotides: TGTGCCAGCTCACCTCTTCCCCCGACAGATCGCAAGAGCTGGGCCAACGTCCTGACTTTC.

This clone was seen once. This sequence joins TRBV4-1 and TRBJ2-1; possibly TRBD2 for D (6 bases). Germline CDR1 and CDR2: MGHRA and YSYEKL. The V and J ends lost 1 base and 8 bases respectively, with 12 bases between them. This CDR3 region has 14 residues. The CDR3 coding sequence is TGCGCCAGCAGCCAAGTCCCTGGCGGGGATGAGCAGTTCTTC. Translation gives CASSQVPGGDEQFF.

This chain uses TRBV29-1 with TRBJ2-1; 7 bases match TRBD1. The J segment lost 10 bases and the V segment lost 0 bases, leaving 9 bases of the junction unmatched. The germline V gene encodes CDR1 SQVTM and CDR2 ANQGSEA. The CDR3 covers 14 residues. CDR3 amino acids: CSVEDIEGAGEQFF. CDR3 DNA: TGCAGCGTTGAAGATATTGAGGGGGCCGGAGAGCAGTTCTTC.

The V gene is TRBV15, the J gene TRBJ1-2; D is unresolved. This CDR3 region has 14 residues. The germline V gene encodes CDR1 LNHNV and CDR2 YYDKDF (reference sequence). V was trimmed by 3 bases and J by 3 bases, leaving 11 bases between them. The DNA for the CDR3 is TGTGCCACCAGCAGTGGTTGGGGATACTATGGCTACACCTTC. This gives the protein CATSSGWGYYGYTF. Full variable domain (rest looked up from reference TRBV15 and TRBJ1-2): DAMVIQNPRYQVTQFGKPVTLSCSQTLNHNVMYWYQQKSSQAPKLLFHYYDKDFNNEADTPDNFQSRRPNTSFCFLDIRSPGLGDTAMYLCATSSGWGYYGYTFGSGTRLTVV.

The gene calls are TRBV2 and TRBJ1-6; D possibly corresponds to TRBD1 (5 bases). The ends were cut back, 2 bases at V and 15 bases at J, with 14 bases in the middle. This CDR3 region has 13 residues. From germline, CDR1 is SNHLY and CDR2 FYNNEI. CDR3 region: CASSEQGKLFLHF. The CDR3 DNA follows: TGTGCCAGCAGTGAACAGGGAAAGTTATTCCTCCACTTT.

This sequence joins TRBV28 and TRBJ1-2; D is perhaps TRBD1 (5 bases). Trimming left V 3 bases short and J 2 bases short, with 13 bases between. Germline V CDR1 and CDR2: MDHEN, SYDVKM. There are 15 residues in the CDR3. The CDR3 loop is CASSFGAGSNYGYTF. CDR3 nucleotide sequence: TGTGCCAGCAGTTTTGGCGCAGGGTCAAACTATGGCTACACCTTC.

The chain employs TRBV28 and TRBJ1-3; D remains unclear. Trimming cost V 6 bases and J 2 bases, with 17 bases left between them. Germline values: CDR1 MDHEN, CDR2 SYDVKM. The CDR3 is 16 residues long. CDR3 sequence reads: CASSLLERTAGNTIYF. The CDR3 DNA reads TGTGCCAGCAGCTTGCTTGAAAGGACGGCTGGAAACACCATATATTTT.

The genes are TRBV4-3 and TRBJ1-1; no definite D call. The length of the CDR3 is 16 residues. The ends were cut back, 4 bases at V and 0 bases at J, with 15 bases in the middle. The germline CDR1 and CDR2 sequences are LGHNA and YSLEER. The CDR3 DNA is TGCGCCAGCAGCCTCACCGATACCCGTTTGAACACTGAAGCTTTCTTT. It codes for CASSLTDTRLNTEAFF.

The chain uses TRBV23-1 and TRBJ1-5; tentatively, D is TRBD1 (5 bases). TRBV23-1 is assigned to the ORF class and has an uncertain function. With 2 bases removed from V and 0 bases from J, the gap between germline ends came to 14 bases. The CDR3 is 17 residues long. CDR3 nucleotide sequence: TGCGCCAGCAGTCAAAAGACAGAATCCTATAGCAATCAGCCCCAGCATTTT. This codes for CASSQKTESYSNQPQHF.

V usage is TRBV27 and J usage is TRBJ2-7; D is uncertain. The CDR3 loop spans 14 amino acids. CDR1 and CDR2 from the germline V gene are MNHEY and SMNVEV (reference sequence). Trimming shortened V by 5 bases and J by 7 bases, and 18 bases separated the two germline ends. DNA of the CDR3: TGTGCCAGCAGTGGGAATGTGGGTGGTGAGGAGCAGTACTTC. This gives the protein CASSGNVGGEEQYF.